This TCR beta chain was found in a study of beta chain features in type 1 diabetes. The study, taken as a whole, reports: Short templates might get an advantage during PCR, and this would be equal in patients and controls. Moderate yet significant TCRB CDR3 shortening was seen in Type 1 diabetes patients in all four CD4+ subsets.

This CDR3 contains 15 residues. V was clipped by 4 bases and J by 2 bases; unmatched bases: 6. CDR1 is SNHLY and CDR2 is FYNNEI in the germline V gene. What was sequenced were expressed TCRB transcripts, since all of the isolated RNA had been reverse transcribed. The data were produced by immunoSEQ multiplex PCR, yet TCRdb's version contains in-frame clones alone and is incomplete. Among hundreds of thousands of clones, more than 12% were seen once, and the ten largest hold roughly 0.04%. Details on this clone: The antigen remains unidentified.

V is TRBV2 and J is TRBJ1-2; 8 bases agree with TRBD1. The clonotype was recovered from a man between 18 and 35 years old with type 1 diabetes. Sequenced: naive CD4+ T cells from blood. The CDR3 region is CASSAHGTGNYGYTF. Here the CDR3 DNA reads TGTGCCAGCAGTGCCCACGGGACAGGAAACTATGGCTACACCTTC. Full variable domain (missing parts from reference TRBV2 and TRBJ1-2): EPEVTQTPSHQVTQMGQEVILRCVPISNHLYFYWYRQILGQKVEFLVSFYNNEISEKSEIFDDQFSVERPDGSNFTLKIRSTKLEDSAMYFCASSAHGTGNYGYTFGSGTRLTVV.